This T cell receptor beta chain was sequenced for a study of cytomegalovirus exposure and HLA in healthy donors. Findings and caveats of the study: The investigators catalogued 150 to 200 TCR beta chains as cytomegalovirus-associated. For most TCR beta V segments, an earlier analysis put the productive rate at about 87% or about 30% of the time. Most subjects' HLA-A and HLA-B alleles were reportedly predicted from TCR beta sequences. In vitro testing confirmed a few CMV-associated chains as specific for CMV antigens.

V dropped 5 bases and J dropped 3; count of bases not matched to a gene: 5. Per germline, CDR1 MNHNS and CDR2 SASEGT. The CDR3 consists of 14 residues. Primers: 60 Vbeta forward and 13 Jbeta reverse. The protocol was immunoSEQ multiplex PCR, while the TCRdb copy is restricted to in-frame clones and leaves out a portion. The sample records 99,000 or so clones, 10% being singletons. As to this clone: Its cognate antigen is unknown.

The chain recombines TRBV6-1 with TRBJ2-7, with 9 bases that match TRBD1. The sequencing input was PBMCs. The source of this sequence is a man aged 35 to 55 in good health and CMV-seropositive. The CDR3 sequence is CASSSGTGNYEQYF. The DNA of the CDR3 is TGTGCCAGCAGTTCCGGGACAGGGAACTACGAGCAGTACTTC.